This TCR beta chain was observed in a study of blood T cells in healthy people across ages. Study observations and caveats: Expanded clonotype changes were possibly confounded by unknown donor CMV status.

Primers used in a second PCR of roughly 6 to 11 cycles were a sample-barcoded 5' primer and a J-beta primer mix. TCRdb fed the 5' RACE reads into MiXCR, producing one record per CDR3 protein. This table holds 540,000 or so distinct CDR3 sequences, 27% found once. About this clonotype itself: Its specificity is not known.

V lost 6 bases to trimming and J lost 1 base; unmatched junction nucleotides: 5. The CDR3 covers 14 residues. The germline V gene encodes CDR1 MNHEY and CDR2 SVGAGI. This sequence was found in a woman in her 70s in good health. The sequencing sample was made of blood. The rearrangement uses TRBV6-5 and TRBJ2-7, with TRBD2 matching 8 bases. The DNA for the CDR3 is TGTGCCAGCAGAACGGGGGGGTTTTCCTACGAGCAGTACTTC. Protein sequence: CASRTGGFSYEQYF.